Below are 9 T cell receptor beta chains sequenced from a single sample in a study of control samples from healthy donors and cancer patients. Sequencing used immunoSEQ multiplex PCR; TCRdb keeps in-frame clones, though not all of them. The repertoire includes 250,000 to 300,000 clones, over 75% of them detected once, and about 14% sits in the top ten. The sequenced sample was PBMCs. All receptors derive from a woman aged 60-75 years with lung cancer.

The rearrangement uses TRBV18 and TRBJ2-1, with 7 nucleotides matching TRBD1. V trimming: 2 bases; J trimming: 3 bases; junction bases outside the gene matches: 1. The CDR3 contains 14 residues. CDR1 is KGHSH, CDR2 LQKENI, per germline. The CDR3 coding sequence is TGTGCCAGCTCACCAAACAGGGGCTACAATGAGCAGTTCTTC. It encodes CASSPNRGYNEQFF.

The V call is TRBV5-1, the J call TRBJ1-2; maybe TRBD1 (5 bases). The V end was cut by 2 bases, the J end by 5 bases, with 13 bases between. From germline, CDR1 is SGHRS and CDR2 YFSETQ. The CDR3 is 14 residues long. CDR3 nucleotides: TGCGCCAGCAGCTTCGTCGGGGCCGATTATGGCTACACCTTC. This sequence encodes CASSFVGADYGYTF.

CDR3 sequence (DNA): TGTGCCAGCAGCTCCTCAGTCCCGGGGGGGGGAAGCTATGGCTACACCTTC. Encoded protein: CASSSSVPGGGSYGYTF. The chain couples TRBV7-9 to TRBJ1-2; tentative D call: TRBD1 (5 bases). This CDR3 has 17 amino acids. Germline CDR1 SEHNR, CDR2 FQNEAQ (reference sequence). Trimming stripped 4 bases from V and 4 bases from J, with 22 bases between.

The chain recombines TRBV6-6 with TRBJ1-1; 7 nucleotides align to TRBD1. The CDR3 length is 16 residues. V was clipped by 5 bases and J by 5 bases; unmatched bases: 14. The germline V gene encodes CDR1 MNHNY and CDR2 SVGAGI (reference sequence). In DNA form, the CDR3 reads TGTGCCAGCAGTAGGGAGGGGGCGGTTATTCCAACTGAAGCTTTCTTT. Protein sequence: CASSREGAVIPTEAFF.

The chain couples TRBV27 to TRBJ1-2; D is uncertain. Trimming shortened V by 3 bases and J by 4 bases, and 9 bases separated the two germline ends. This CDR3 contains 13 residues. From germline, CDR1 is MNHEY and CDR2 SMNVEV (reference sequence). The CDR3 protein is CASSLREGYGYTF. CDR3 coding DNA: TGTGCCAGCAGTTTGAGGGAGGGCTATGGCTACACCTTC.

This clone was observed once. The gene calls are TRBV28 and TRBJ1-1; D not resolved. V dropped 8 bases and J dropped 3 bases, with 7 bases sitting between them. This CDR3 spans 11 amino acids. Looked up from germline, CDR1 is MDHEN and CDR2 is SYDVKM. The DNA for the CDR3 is TGTGCCAGCTTTAGACACACTGAAGCTTTCTTT. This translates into CASFRHTEAFF.

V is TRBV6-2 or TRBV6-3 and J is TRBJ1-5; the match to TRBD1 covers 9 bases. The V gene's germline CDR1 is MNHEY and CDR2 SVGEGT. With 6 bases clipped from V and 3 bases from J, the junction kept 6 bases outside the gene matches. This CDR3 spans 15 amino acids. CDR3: CASSQTGGFNQPQHF. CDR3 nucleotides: TGTGCCAGCAGCCAGACAGGGGGGTTCAATCAGCCCCAGCATTTT.

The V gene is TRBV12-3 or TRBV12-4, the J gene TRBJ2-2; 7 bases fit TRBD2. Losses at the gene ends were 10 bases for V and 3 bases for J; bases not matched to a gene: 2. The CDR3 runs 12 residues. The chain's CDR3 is CATTSDTGELFF. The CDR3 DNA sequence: TGTGCCACTACTAGCGACACCGGGGAGCTGTTTTTT.

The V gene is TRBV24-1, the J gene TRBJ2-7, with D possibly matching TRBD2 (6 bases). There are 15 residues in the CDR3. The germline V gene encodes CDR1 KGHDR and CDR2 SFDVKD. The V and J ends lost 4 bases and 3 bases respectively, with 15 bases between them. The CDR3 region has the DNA TGTGCCACCAGTGACGGTCGACGGGGAGGCTACGAGCAGTACTTC. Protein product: CATSDGRRGGYEQYF.